Many counts were recorded for the clone carrying this T cell receptor beta chain. This entry belongs to a study of early T cells in non-severe SARS-CoV-2 infection. As for the study in general: Chains stayed unpaired after sequencing of bulk RNA from unsorted whole blood.

Individual cDNA molecules received unique molecular identifiers. TCRdb redid the calling of the 5' RACE reads with MiXCR, one entry per CDR3 protein. In the table there are under 30,000 distinct CDR3 sequences, around 6% of which are singletons. V was pared by 1 base and J by 7 bases, with 21 bases between. The CDR3 loop spans 16 amino acids. From germline, CDR1 is DFQATT and CDR2 SNEGSKA (reference sequence). Sequencing input: whole blood. This clonotype was sampled from an adult who was a healthcare worker with PCR-confirmed SARS-CoV-2 infection or an uninfected control (not recorded which). The gene calls are TRBV20-1 and TRBJ2-3; D is ambiguous. The CDR3 loop reads CSARGSSSDSFYTQYF. The CDR3 region has the DNA TGCAGTGCTAGAGGGTCCTCGTCTGACTCGTTTTATACGCAGTATTTT.